This T cell receptor (beta chain) was obtained from a study of cytomegalovirus exposure and HLA in healthy donors. Study-level findings and limits: For most TCR beta V segments, an earlier analysis put the productive rate at about 87% or about 30% of the time.

This CDR3 spans 14 amino acids. V was pared by 2 bases and J by 4 bases, with 10 bases between. CDR1 SGHRS and CDR2 YFSETQ come from the germline V gene. This clone has a single count. Antigen: not known. Primers: 60 Vbeta forward and 13 Jbeta reverse. The protocol was immunoSEQ multiplex PCR, while the TCRdb copy is restricted to in-frame clones and leaves out a portion. This table holds some 130,000 clones, just under 80% found once. Sequencing was carried out using PBMCs. The rearrangement links TRBV5-1 to TRBJ1-5; weak D call: TRBD1 (6 bases). The TCR sequence derives from a woman aged 18-29 years in good health and CMV-seronegative. The CDR3 is CASSFRGGNQPQHF. In nucleotides, the CDR3 is TGCGCCAGCAGCTTCAGGGGTGGAAATCAGCCCCAGCATTTT. Using reference TRBV5-1 and TRBJ1-5 for the parts outside the CDR3, the full variable domain is KAGVTQTPRYLIKTRGQQVTLSCSPISGHRSVSWYQQTPGQGLQFLFEYFSETQRNKGNFPGRFSGRQFSNSRSEMNVSTLELGDSALYLCASSFRGGNQPQHFGDGTRLSIL.